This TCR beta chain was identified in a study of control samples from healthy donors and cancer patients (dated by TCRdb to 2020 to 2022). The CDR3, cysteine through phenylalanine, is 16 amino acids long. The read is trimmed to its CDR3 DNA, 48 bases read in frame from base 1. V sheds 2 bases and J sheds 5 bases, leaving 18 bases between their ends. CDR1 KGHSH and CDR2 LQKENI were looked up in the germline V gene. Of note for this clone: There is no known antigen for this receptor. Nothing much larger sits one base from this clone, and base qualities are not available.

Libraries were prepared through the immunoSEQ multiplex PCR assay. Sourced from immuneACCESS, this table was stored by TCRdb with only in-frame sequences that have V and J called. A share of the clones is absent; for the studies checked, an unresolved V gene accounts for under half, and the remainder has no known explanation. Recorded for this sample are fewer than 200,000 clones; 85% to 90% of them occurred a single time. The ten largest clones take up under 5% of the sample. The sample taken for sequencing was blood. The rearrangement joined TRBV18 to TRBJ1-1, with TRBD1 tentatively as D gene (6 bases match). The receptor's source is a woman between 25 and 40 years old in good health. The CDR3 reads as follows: CASSPTPAGVGTEAFF. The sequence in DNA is TGTGCCAGCTCACCAACCCCGGCAGGGGTAGGGACTGAAGCTTTCTTT.